Here is one TCR beta chain with its context. The antigen is unknown. The data originate from a study of PD-1 blockade in classical Hodgkin lymphoma. Each patient's relapse followed autologous stem cell transplantation, and brentuximab vedotin exposure varied. General observations from the study: Patients with an early start, nivolumab under 1 year after ASCT, were excluded. It was reported that newly diagnosed patients had less baseline TCR diversity than healthy donors.

Profiled with immunoSEQ multiplex PCR; TCRdb holds only in-frame clones, not every one. Counted here are about 93,000 clones, around 90% occurring once; the ten biggest clones make up over 2%. The TCR was taken from a human donor with classical Hodgkin lymphoma. Sequencing used peripheral blood mononuclear cells (PBMCs), obtained before the second cycle of nivolumab.

The CDR3: CASSLGTVNQPQHF. CDR3 sequence (DNA): TGTGCCAGCAGCTTAGGGACAGTCAATCAGCCCCAGCATTTT. The V and J genes are TRBV28 and TRBJ1-5; 7 bases fit TRBD1. Germline V CDR1 and CDR2: MDHEN, SYDVKM. Germline trimming cut 6 bases from V and 3 bases from J; bases unmatched to any gene: 5. The CDR3 loop spans 14 amino acids.